This paragraph reports one T cell receptor (beta chain). Its target is unknown. A read error may explain this, as a much larger clone is one base away. CDR3 length equals 16 residues. Germline assignment: CDR1 KGHDR and CDR2 SFDVKD. J was trimmed by 5 bases and V by 9 bases; bases with no gene match: 15. These data come from a study of T cell repertoires in cytomegalovirus infection. Across the whole study: Public signatures in TCR beta pointed to CMV infection and matching HLA type.

Study outcomes and limitations: Totalled public TCR beta family frequency picked out people who carried CMV plus the relevant HLA. Dominating the ex vivo response were TCR beta clonotypes that were CMV-specific and HLA-C-restricted.

TCRdb reprocessed the reads with MiXCR, giving one entry per CDR3 protein. The data show roughly 250,000 distinct CDR3 sequences, roughly an eighth seen once. V is TRBV24-1 and J is TRBJ2-1, with 7 bases matching TRBD2. This receptor was taken from a human donor in good health (CMV status not recorded). Some clones in this sample may be carry-over from other donors' samples. Sequenced: PBMCs. The CDR3 is CATAASIGRRDNEQFF. CDR3 sequence (DNA): TGTGCCACCGCGGCGAGTATCGGGAGGAGGGACAATGAGCAGTTCTTC.